This T cell receptor (beta chain) was retrieved from a study of OX40 agonist ivuxolimab in advanced cancers. Study at large: Every 2 weeks, patients received ivuxolimab intravenously, dosed at 0.01 to 10 mg/kg. Having had anti-PD-1, anti-PD-L1 or anti-CTLA-4 therapy before was allowed, and approximately 40% had some. Participants averaged approximately 65 years of age (range roughly 23 to 90) and were 75% to 90% male.

Generated by immunoSEQ multiplex PCR, the TCRdb table keeps only in-frame clones and is missing some. Of approximately 100,000 clones listed, approximately 86% are singletons. The material was CD4+ or CD8+ T cells sorted from blood, obtained in a trial of the OX40 agonist ivuxolimab. This receptor was identified in an adult with an advanced solid tumor such as melanoma, head and neck, liver or kidney cancer.

In DNA, the CDR3 is TGTGCCAGCATCGTAAACAGGGGGCAGAGTCAGCCCCAGCATTTT. Its protein product is CASIVNRGQSQPQHF. V gene TRBV28 combines with J gene TRBJ1-5; the match to TRBD1 covers 9 bases. The CDR3 is made up of 15 amino acids. Per the germline V gene, CDR1 is MDHEN and CDR2 is SYDVKM. Trimming cost V 7 bases and J 6 bases; bases outside gene matches: 10. Using reference TRBV28 and TRBJ1-5 for the parts outside the CDR3, the full variable domain is DVKVTQSSRYLVKRTGEKVFLECVQDMDHENMFWYRQDPGLGLRLIYFSYDVKMKEKGDIPEGYSVSREKKERFSLILESASTNQTSMYLCASIVNRGQSQPQHFGDGTRLSIL.